These 10 T cell receptor beta chains originate from one sample sequenced in a study of metastatic and nonmetastatic thyroid tumors. MiXCR reprocessed the PCR reads for TCRdb. The data hold around 19,000 clones, with around 21% observed a single time. No patient received treatment before thyroid surgery. The specimen was blood. The receptors originated from a female donor with papillary thyroid cancer or a benign thyroid nodule (not recorded which). Some clones in this sample may be carry-over from other donors' samples.

This clone was counted many times. The chain has TRBV10-3 and TRBJ1-2; weak D call: TRBD1 (5 bases). The germline V gene has CDR1 ENHRY and CDR2 SYGVKD. Deletions cut 0 bases from V and 4 bases from J, with 9 bases between. The CDR3 sequence is 14 residues long. The CDR3 here is CAISESGGAYGYTF. The CDR3 nucleotides read TGTGCCATCAGTGAGTCCGGAGGGGCCTATGGCTACACCTTC.

This chain uses TRBV7-9 with TRBJ1-4; the D gene is possibly TRBD1 (5 bases). Germline CDR1 SEHNR, CDR2 FQNEAQ (reference sequence). The CDR3 contains 14 residues. The V end lost 1 base, the J end lost 7 bases, and 10 bases lay between the germline ends. CDR3 loop: CASSLVTGREKLFF. The CDR3 DNA follows: TGTGCCAGCAGCTTAGTAACAGGACGTGAAAAACTGTTTTTT. The variable domain in full, with the rest retrieved from reference TRBV7-9 and TRBJ1-4, is DTGVSQNPRHKITKRGQNVTFRCDPISEHNRLYWYRQTLGQGPEFLTYFQNEAQLEKSRLLSDRFSAERPKGSFSTLEIQRTEQGDSAMYLCASSLVTGREKLFFGSGTQLSVL.

This clone was detected many times. The chain is built from TRBV20-1 and TRBJ2-3; TRBD2 is a possible D gene (6 bases). V was cut by 6 bases and J by 4 bases, with 14 bases left in between. Germline values: CDR1 DFQATT, CDR2 SNEGSKA (reference sequence). The CDR3 sequence is 13 residues long. The CDR3 DNA is TGCAGTGCCTACTGGGGGGTCCCAGATACGCAGTATTTT. This encodes CSAYWGVPDTQYF.

By sample fraction, this clone is medium-sized. This chain joins TRBV2 and TRBJ2-7, with 13 bases fitting TRBD2. Losses at the gene ends were 2 bases for V and 3 bases for J; bases not matched to a gene: 4. Germline CDR1 SNHLY, CDR2 FYNNEI. The CDR3 runs to 16 residues. The CDR3 nucleotides are TGTGCCAGCAGTGAACAACTAGCGGGGGGGAACTACGAGCAGTACTTC. Its protein product is CASSEQLAGGNYEQYF.

This clone was observed many times. The chain couples TRBV6-2 or TRBV6-3 to TRBJ2-5; a weak D match, TRBD2 (5 bases). CDR1 and CDR2 (germline): MNHEY, SVGEGT. The CDR3 consists of 14 residues. Deletions cut 5 bases from V and 2 bases from J, with 12 bases between. CDR3 sequence: CASSRNLAQETQYF. The CDR3 nucleotides are TGTGCCAGCAGTCGGAACCTAGCACAAGAGACCCAGTACTTC.

This clone was found many times. The rearrangement uses TRBV27 and TRBJ2-7; D is perhaps TRBD1 or TRBD2 (7 bases each). The V gene's germline CDR1 is MNHEY and CDR2 SMNVEV (reference sequence). V was cut by 8 bases and J by 5 bases, with 22 bases left in between. The length of the CDR3 is 15 residues. This chain's CDR3 is CASGRGRVSSHEQYF. CDR3 bases: TGTGCCAGCGGGAGGGGGCGGGTAAGTTCCCACGAGCAGTACTTC.

Ten or more counts support this clone. This chain links TRBV18 with TRBJ2-7; D might be TRBD2 (7 bases). The CDR3 spans 17 residues. Trimming cost V 2 bases and J 3 bases, with 20 bases left between them. The germline V gene encodes CDR1 KGHSH and CDR2 LQKENI. The CDR3 region is CASSPVVRGGNFYEQYF. CDR3 sequence (DNA): TGTGCCAGCTCACCAGTAGTCAGGGGAGGGAATTTCTACGAGCAGTACTTC.

This clone appeared a few times. The genes are TRBV11-1 and TRBJ2-1, with 7 nucleotides matching TRBD2. Unmatched junction bases numbered 7, after V lost 4 bases and J lost 1 base. The length of the CDR3 is 16 residues. CDR1 SGHAT and CDR2 FQDESV come from the germline V gene (reference sequence). CDR3 residues: CASSSTSLRSYNEQFF. In DNA form, the CDR3 reads TGTGCCAGCAGCTCGACTAGCCTTAGATCCTACAATGAGCAGTTCTTC.

The gene calls are TRBV20-1 and TRBJ1-2; 9 bases are shared with TRBD1. Trimming removed 6 bases from V and 8 bases from J; junction bases left unmatched: 10. The length of the CDR3 is 13 residues. Germline-derived CDR1 and CDR2 are DFQATT and SNEGSKA (reference sequence). The CDR3 nucleotides read TGCAGTGCGGGGGGGGACAGGGTGTTAGGCTACACCTTC. It specifies CSAGGDRVLGYTF.

The V gene is TRBV28, the J gene TRBJ2-7; 8 nucleotides line up with TRBD1. Losses at the gene ends were 5 bases for V and 6 bases for J; bases not matched to a gene: 12. Germline loops: CDR1 MDHEN, CDR2 SYDVKM. CDR3 length: 15 residues. CDR3 sequence reads: CASSTPGQAAPEQYF. For the CDR3, the DNA is TGTGCCAGCAGTACACCGGGACAGGCTGCCCCCGAGCAGTACTTC.